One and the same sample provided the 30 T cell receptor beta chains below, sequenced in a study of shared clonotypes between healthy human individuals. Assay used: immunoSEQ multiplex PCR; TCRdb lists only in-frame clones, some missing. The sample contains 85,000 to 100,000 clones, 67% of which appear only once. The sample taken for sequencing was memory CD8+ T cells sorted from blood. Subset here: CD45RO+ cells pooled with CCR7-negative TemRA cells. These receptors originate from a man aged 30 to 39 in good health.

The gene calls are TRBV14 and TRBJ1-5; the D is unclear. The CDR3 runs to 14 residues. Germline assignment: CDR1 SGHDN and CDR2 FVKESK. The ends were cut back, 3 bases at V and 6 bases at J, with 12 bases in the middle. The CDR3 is CASSQGGFGQPQHF. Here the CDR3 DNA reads TGTGCCAGCAGCCAGGGCGGGTTTGGTCAGCCCCAGCATTTT. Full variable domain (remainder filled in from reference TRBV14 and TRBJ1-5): EAGVTQFPSHSVIEKGQTVTLRCDPISGHDNLYWYRRVMGKEIKFLLHFVKESKQDESGMPNNRFLAERTGGTYSTLKVQPAELEDSGVYFCASSQGGFGQPQHFGDGTRLSIL.

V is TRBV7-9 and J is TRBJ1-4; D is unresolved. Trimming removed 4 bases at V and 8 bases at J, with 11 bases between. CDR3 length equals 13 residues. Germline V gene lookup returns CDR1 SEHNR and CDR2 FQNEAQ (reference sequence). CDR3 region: CASSSRQAEKLFF. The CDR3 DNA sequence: TGTGCCAGCAGCTCCCGCCAGGCGGAAAAACTGTTTTTT.

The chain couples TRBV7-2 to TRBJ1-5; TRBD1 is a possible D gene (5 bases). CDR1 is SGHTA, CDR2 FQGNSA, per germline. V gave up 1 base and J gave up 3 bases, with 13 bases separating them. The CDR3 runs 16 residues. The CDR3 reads CASSLVGVGINQPQHF. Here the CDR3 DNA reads TGTGCCAGCAGCTTAGTAGGGGTCGGGATCAATCAGCCCCAGCATTTT.

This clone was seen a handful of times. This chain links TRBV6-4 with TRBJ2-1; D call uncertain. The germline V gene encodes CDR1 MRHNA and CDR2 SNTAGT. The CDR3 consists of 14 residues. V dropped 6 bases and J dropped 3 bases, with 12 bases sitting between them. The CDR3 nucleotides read TGTGCCAGCAGCGCCTCCCCAGACTACAATGAGCAGTTCTTC. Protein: CASSASPDYNEQFF.

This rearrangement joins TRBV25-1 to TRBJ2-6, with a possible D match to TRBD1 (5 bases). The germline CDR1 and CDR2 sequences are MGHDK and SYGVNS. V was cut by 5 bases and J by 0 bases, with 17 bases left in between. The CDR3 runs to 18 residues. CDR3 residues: CASSTIQDTSSGANVLTF. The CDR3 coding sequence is TGTGCCAGCAGTACCATACAGGATACCAGCTCTGGGGCCAACGTCCTGACTTTC.

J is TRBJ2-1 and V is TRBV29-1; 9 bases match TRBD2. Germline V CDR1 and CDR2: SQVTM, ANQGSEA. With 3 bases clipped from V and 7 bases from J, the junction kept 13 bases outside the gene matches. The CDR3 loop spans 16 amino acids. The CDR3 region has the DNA TGCAGCGTTGATGGGCTAGCGGGGCGTTCTAGAAATGAGCAGTTCTTC. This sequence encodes CSVDGLAGRSRNEQFF.

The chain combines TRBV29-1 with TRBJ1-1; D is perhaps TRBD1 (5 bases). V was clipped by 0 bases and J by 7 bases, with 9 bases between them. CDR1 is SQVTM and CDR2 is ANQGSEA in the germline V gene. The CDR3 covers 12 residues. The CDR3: CSVEEGDGEAFF. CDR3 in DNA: TGCAGCGTTGAAGAGGGGGACGGTGAAGCTTTCTTT.

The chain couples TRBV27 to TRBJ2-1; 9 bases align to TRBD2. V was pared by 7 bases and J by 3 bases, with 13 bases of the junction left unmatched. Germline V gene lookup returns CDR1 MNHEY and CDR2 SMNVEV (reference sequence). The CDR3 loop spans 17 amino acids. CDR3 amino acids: CASNPVDSGRHYNEQFF. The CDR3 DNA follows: TGTGCCAGCAACCCGGTGGATAGCGGGAGACACTACAATGAGCAGTTCTTC.

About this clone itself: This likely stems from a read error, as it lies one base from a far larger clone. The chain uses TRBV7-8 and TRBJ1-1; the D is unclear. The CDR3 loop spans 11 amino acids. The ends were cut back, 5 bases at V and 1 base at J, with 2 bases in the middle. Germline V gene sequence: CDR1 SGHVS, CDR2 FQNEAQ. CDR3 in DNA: TGTGCCAGCAGCCAGAACACTGAAGCTTTCTTT. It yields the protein CASSQNTEAFF.

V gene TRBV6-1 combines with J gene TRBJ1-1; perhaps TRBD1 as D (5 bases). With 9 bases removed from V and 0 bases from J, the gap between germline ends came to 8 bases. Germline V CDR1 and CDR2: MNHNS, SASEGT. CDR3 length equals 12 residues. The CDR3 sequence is CASTGMNTEAFF. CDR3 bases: TGTGCCAGTACAGGTATGAACACTGAAGCTTTCTTT.

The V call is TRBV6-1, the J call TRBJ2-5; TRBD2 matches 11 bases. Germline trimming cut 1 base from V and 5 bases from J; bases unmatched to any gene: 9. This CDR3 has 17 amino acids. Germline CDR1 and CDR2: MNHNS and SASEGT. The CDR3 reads CASSEDLGLAVGETQYF. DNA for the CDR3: TGTGCCAGCAGTGAAGACTTGGGACTAGCGGTTGGGGAGACCCAGTACTTC.

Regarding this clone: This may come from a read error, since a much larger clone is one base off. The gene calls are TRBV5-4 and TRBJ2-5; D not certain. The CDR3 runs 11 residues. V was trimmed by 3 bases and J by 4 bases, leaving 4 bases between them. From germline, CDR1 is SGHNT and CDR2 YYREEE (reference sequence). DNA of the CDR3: TGTGCCAGCAGCTCCCTAGAGACCCAGTACTTC. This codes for CASSSLETQYF. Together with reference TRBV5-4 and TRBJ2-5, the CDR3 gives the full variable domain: ETGVTQSPTHLIKTRGQQVTLRCSSQSGHNTVSWYQQALGQGPQFIFQYYREEENGRGNFPPRFSGLQFPNYSSELNVNALELDDSALYLCASSSLETQYFGPGTRLLVL.

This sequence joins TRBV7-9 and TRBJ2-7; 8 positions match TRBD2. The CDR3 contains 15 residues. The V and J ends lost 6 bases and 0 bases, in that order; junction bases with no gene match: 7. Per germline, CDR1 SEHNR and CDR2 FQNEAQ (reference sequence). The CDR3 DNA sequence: TGTGCCAGCAGGTCCGGGAGGGCCGGCTCCTACGAGCAGTACTTC. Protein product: CASRSGRAGSYEQYF.

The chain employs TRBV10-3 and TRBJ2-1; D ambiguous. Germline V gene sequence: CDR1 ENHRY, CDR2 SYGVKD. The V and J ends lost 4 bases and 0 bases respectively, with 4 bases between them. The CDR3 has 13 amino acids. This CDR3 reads CAISAGSYNEQFF. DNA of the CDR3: TGTGCCATCAGTGCAGGCTCCTACAATGAGCAGTTCTTC.

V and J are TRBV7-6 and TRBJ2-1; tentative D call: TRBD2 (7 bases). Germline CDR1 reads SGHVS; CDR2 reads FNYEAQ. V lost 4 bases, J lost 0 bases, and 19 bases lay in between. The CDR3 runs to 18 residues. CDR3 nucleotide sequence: TGTGCCAGCAGCTCCAGGGGTTTAGCGGGTTCCTCCTACAATGAGCAGTTCTTC. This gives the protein CASSSRGLAGSSYNEQFF.

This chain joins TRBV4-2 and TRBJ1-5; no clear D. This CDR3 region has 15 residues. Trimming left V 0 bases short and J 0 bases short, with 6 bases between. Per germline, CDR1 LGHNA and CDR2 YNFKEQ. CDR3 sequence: CASSQDSGSNQPQHF. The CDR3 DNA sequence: TGTGCCAGCAGCCAAGACTCGGGTAGCAATCAGCCCCAGCATTTT.

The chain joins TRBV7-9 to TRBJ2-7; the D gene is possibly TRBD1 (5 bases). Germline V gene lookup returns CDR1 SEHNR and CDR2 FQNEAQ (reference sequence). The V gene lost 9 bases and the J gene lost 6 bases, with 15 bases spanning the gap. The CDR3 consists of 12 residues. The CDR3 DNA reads TGTGCCAGTTCTCTTGCAGGGCTCGAGCAGTACTTC. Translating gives CASSLAGLEQYF.

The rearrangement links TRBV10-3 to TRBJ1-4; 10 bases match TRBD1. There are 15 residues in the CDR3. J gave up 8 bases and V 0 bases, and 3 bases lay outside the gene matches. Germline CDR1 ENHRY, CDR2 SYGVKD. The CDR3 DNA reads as TGTGCCATCAGTGAGTCGACAGGGGGCCGGGAAAAACTGTTTTTT. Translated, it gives CAISESTGGREKLFF.

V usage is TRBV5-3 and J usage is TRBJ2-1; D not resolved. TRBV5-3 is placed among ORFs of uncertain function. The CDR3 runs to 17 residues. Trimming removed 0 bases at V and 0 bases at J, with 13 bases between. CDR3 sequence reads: CARSLEVGSSSYNEQFF. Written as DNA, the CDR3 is TGTGCCAGAAGCTTGGAAGTGGGTTCGAGCTCCTACAATGAGCAGTTCTTC.

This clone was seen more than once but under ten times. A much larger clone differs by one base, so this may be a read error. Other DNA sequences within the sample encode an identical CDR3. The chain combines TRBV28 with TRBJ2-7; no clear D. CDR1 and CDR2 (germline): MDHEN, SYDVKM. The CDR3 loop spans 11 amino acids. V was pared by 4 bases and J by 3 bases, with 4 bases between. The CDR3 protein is CASSSNYEQYF. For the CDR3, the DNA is TGTGCCAGCAGTTCCAACTACGAGCAGTACTTC.

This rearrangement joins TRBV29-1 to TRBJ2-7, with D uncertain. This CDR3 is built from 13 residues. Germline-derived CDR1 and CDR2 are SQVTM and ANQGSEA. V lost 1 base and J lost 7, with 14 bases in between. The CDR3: CSVEGTIVGEQYF. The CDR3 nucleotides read TGCAGCGTTGAAGGGACGATCGTTGGAGAGCAGTACTTC.

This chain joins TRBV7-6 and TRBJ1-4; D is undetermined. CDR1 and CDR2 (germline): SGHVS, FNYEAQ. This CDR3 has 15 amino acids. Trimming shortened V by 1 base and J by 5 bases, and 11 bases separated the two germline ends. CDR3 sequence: CASSLGTRWNEKLFF. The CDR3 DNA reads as TGTGCCAGCAGCTTAGGAACGAGGTGGAATGAAAAACTGTTTTTT.

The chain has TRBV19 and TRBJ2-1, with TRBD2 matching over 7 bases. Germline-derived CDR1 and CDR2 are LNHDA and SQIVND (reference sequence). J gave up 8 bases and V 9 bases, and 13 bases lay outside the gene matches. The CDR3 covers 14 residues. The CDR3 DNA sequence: TGTGCCAGCGGTCTAGCGGACTTCGGGGATGAGCAGTTCTTC. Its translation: CASGLADFGDEQFF.

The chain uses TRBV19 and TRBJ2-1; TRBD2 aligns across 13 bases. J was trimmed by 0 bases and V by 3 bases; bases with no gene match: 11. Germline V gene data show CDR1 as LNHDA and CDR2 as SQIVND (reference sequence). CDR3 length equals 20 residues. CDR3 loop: CASSIGTGLAGPDSYNEQFF. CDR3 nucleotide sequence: TGTGCCAGTAGTATCGGGACGGGACTAGCGGGACCTGACTCCTACAATGAGCAGTTCTTC.

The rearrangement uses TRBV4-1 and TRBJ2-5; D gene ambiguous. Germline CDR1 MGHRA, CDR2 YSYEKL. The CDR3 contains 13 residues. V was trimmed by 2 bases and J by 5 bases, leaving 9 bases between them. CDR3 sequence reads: CASSQLDWETQYF. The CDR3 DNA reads TGCGCCAGCAGCCAATTGGATTGGGAGACCCAGTACTTC.

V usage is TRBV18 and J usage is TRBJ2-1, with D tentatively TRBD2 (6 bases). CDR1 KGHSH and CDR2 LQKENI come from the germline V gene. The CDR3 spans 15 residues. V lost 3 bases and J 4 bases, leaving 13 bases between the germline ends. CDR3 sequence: CASSPSTAGYNEQFF. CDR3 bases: TGTGCCAGCTCACCGTCGACAGCGGGTTACAATGAGCAGTTCTTC.

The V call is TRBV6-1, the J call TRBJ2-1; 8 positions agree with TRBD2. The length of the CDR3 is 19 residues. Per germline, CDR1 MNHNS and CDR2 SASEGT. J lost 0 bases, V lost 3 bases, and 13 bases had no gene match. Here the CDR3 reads CASSDRAGALEVSYNEQFF. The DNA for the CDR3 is TGTGCCAGCAGTGATAGAGCGGGAGCCCTAGAGGTCTCCTACAATGAGCAGTTCTTC.

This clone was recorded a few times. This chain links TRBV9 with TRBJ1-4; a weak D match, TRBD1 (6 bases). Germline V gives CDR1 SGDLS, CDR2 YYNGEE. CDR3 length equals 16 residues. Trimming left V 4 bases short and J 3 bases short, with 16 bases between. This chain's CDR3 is CASSPYGGGPNEKLFF. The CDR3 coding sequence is TGTGCCAGCAGCCCGTACGGGGGGGGGCCTAATGAAAAACTGTTTTTT.

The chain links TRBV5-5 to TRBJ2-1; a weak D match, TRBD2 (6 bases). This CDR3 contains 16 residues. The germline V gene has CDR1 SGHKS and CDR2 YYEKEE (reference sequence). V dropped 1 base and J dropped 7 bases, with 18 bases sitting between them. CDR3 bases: TGTGCCAGCAGCTTGCTCTCGGGGGTAGTGGGAAATGAGCAGTTCTTC. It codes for CASSLLSGVVGNEQFF.

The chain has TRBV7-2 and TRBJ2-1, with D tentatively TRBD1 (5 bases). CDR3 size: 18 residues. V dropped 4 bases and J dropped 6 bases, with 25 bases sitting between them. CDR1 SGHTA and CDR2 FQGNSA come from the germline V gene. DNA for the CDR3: TGTGCCAGCAGCTCCAGTAGGGGTTTTGGCCCCGAGGTCAATGAGCAGTTCTTC. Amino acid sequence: CASSSSRGFGPEVNEQFF.